The entry below gives a single T cell receptor (beta chain) sequence along with its context. Its target is not known. Assay used: immunoSEQ multiplex PCR; TCRdb lists only in-frame clones, some missing. Of 120,000 to 150,000 clones in the sample, 89% are singletons; the top ten hold about 4.4%. This entry belongs to a study of T cell responses to AZD1222 COVID-19 vaccine. Study-wide background: Whether given at about 4 or about 12 weeks, second doses were pooled.

Broader study findings: CD4 TCRs linked to vaccination spanned spike, dominating at 160-218 and 743-854. There were mostly white British donors and more females than males, and clonal diversity was possibly underestimated.

The CDR3 runs to 14 residues. The germline CDR1 and CDR2 sequences are SGHRS and YFSETQ. The V end was cut by 3 bases, the J end by 7 bases, with 14 bases between. The gene calls are TRBV5-1 and TRBJ2-1; D might be TRBD2 (6 bases). The TCR sequence derives from an adult in good health. The sample consisted of peripheral blood, taken on day 0 of AZD1222 vaccination. As DNA, the CDR3 is TGCGCCAGCAGCTCGCAGGAGGGCACGAATGAGCAGTTCTTC. Its protein product is CASSSQEGTNEQFF.